The present T cell receptor (beta chain) was sequenced within a study of blood T cell repertoires in COVID-19. On the study more broadly: Acute and convalescent COVID-19 samples came from the United States, Italy and Spain. PBMCs, B-cell-depleted T cells, or T cells provided the cDNA or gDNA that made up the material.

The CDR3 totals 14 residues. The V gene end was trimmed by 3 bases and the J gene end by 5 bases; junction bases not matched to a gene: 4. Germline CDR1 SGDLS, CDR2 YYNGEE. In the original processing: The authors estimated nucleated cell counts from reference gene primer amplification. Here immunoSEQ multiplex PCR was the method, and the copy in TCRdb shows in-frame clones only, minus some. The V and J calls and the clone size are those of that table, but D and trimming were determined from the DNA. The repertoire holds about 110,000 clones, approximately 89% seen once, with 4% to 5.5% in the top ten.

This chain uses TRBV9 with TRBJ2-7; TRBD1 aligns across 11 bases. Sequencing was performed on peripheral blood. The receptor was derived from a man aged 40-49 years with acute or convalescent COVID-19. The CDR3 spells CASSAGTGGNEQYF. The CDR3 DNA reads as TGTGCCAGCAGCGCCGGGACAGGGGGAAACGAGCAGTACTTC.